The clone carrying this TCR beta chain has ten or more counts. The data were taken from a study of response to subunit inactivated influenza vaccine. V was trimmed by 4 bases and J by 3 bases, leaving 6 bases between them. The CDR3 has 12 residues. Germline V CDR1 and CDR2: ENHRY, SYGVKD. MiXCR, applied by TCRdb to the RT-PCR reads, yields one record per CDR3 protein. The sample records 500,000 to 750,000 distinct CDR3 sequences, 13% to 15% being singletons. This TCR was recovered from a man aged 50 to 59 who received an inactivated influenza vaccine. The specimen comprised PBMCs from blood, sampled approximately 13 days after vaccination. The chain has TRBV10-3 and TRBJ1-1; D gene unclear. The CDR3 DNA reads as TGTGCCATCAGTGTCTCGGACACTGAAGCTTTCTTT. Its translation is CAISVSDTEAFF.